This TCR beta chain was recovered during a study of T cell changes during pregnancy in multiple sclerosis. Using immunoSEQ multiplex PCR, the repertoire was profiled, and TCRdb retains in-frame clones only, with some absent. This table has under 55,000 clones, around 93% appearing once. This clone has just one count. This clonotype originated in a female donor with multiple sclerosis, enrolled in a pregnancy study. Sequenced here: CD8+ T cells from peripheral blood mononuclear cells, sampled after pregnancy.

The CDR3 nucleotides are TGTGCCAGCAGCCCATCAGGGGGAGGAGGCTATGGCTACACCTTC. This translates into CASSPSGGGGYGYTF. This chain joins TRBV5-6 and TRBJ1-2; 7 nucleotides agree with TRBD1. The germline gives CDR1 SGHDT, CDR2 YYEEEE. After removal of 4 bases from V and 4 bases from J, the junction contained 10 bases not matched to a gene. This CDR3 contains 15 residues.